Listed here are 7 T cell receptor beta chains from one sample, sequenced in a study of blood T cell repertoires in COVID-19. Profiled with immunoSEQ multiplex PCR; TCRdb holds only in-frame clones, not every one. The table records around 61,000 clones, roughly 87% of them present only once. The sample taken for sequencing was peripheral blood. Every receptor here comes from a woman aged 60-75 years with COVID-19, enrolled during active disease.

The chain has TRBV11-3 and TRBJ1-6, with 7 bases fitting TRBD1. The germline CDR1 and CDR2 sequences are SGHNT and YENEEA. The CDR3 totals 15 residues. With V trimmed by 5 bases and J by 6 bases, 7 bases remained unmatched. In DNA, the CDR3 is TGTGCCAGCAGCCCAGGACAGGCGGCTAATTCACCCCTCCACTTT. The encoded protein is CASSPGQAANSPLHF. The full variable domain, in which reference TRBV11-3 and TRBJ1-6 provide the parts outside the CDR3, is EAGVVQSPRYKIIEKKQPVAFWCNPISGHNTLYWYLQNLGQGPELLIRYENEEAVDDSQLPKDRFSAERLKGVDSTLKIQPAELGDSAVYLCASSPGQAANSPLHFGNGTRLTVT.

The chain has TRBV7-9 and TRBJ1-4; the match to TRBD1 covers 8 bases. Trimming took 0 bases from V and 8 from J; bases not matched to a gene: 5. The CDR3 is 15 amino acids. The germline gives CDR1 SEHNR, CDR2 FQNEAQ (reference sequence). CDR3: CASSLAPGTGEKLFF. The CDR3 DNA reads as TGTGCCAGCAGCTTAGCGCCCGGGACAGGAGAAAAACTGTTTTTT.

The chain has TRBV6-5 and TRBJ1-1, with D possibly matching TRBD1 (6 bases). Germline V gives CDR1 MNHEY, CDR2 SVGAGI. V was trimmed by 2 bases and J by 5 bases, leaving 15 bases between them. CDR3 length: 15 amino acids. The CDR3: CASSYAQGGRTEAFF. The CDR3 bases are TGTGCCAGCAGTTACGCACAGGGTGGCCGGACTGAAGCTTTCTTT.

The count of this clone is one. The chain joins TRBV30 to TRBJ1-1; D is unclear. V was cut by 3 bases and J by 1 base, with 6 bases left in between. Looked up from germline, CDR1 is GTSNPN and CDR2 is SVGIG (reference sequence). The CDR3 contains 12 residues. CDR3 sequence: CAWRAENTEAFF. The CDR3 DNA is TGTGCCTGGAGAGCGGAGAACACTGAAGCTTTCTTT.

CDR3 DNA sequence: TGCAGCGTTGCGGGCAGGGGGAGAGATAGCACAGATACGCAGTATTTT. Translation: CSVAGRGRDSTDTQYF. The rearrangement joins TRBV29-1 to TRBJ2-3; 7 bases fit TRBD1. After removal of 4 bases from V and 0 bases from J, the junction contained 10 bases not matched to a gene. Germline V CDR1 and CDR2: SQVTM, ANQGSEA. The CDR3 extends over 16 amino acids.

CDR3 sequence: CASSPHPPQALFF. The CDR3 nucleotides read TGTGCCAGCAGTCCCCACCCGCCCCAGGCCCTGTTTTTT. V and J are TRBV6-5 and TRBJ1-4; no firm D call. The germline CDR1 and CDR2 sequences are MNHEY and SVGAGI. The V end was cut by 5 bases, the J end by 14 bases, with 18 bases between. The CDR3 extends over 13 amino acids.

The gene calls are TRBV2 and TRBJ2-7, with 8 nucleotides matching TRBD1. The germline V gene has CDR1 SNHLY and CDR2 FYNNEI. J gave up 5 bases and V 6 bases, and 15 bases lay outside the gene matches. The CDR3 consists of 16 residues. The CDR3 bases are TGTGCCAGCAGATTAAATCTCGGACAGGGTAAGAACGAGCAGTACTTC. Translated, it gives CASRLNLGQGKNEQYF.